Sequencing of this T cell receptor beta chain was carried out in a study of CD8+ T cells in alopecia areata. Sample treatment: oral pan-JAK inhibitor, 5-10 mg twice daily. RNA was isolated and reverse transcribed to cDNA, the sequencing template. Sequenced by immunoSEQ multiplex PCR; TCRdb stores in-frame clones only, minus some. This sample carries about 190,000 clones, under 70% of them seen once, and the ten largest clones take more than 3.5%. The sequencing used CD4+ T cells sorted from blood, collected at week 4, from a patient treated with tofacitinib. This receptor was identified in a human donor with alopecia areata.

CDR3 region: CASSQDPGQLNYGYTF. CDR3 DNA sequence: TGTGCCAGCAGCCAAGATCCGGGACAGCTTAACTATGGCTACACCTTC. The chain couples TRBV4-2 to TRBJ1-2; 7 positions match TRBD1. V dropped 0 bases and J dropped 1; count of bases not matched to a gene: 5. Germline V CDR1 and CDR2: LGHNA, YNFKEQ. The CDR3 sequence is 16 residues long.